These T cell receptor beta chains were read from a single sample in a study of blood T cell repertoires in COVID-19. The table came from immunoSEQ multiplex PCR; TCRdb's copy has only in-frame clones and leaves some out. Of roughly 120,000 clones listed, over 70% were seen once; the top ten hold roughly 1.6%. Sequencing was performed on peripheral blood. All receptors derive from a man between 45 and 60 years old with acute or convalescent COVID-19. Both conserved end residues are part of each CDR3. Fields, in order: D gene, clone size, J gene, V gene, CDR3 DNA, CDR3 protein. The D gene is left open where the match is weak. Not all rows give a size; the values are once, few, many and, for expanded clones, a class.

d_gene: NA; abundance: NA; j_gene: TRBJ2-1; v_gene: TRBV11-3; CDR3nt: TGTGCCAGCAGCTCTAGAAGTGATGAGCAGTTCTTC; CDR3aa: CASSSRSDEQFF
d_gene: TRBD1; abundance: NA; j_gene: TRBJ1-5; v_gene: TRBV5-3; CDR3nt: TGTGCCAGAAGCCGGACAGGGGGGCGGGTGTGGCCCCAGCATTTT; CDR3aa: CARSRTGGRVWPQHF
d_gene: NA; abundance: NA; j_gene: TRBJ1-1; v_gene: TRBV9; CDR3nt: TGTGCCAGCAGCGTATTTAGACCGGGTTACTACCCGATGGGGAACACTGAAGCTTTCTTT; CDR3aa: CASSVFRPGYYPMGNTEAFF
d_gene: TRBD1; abundance: NA; j_gene: TRBJ1-6; v_gene: TRBV28; CDR3nt: TGTGCCAGCAGTTCCTTGGACAGGGTTAGTTCACCCCTCCACTTT; CDR3aa: CASSSLDRVSSPLHF
d_gene: TRBD2; abundance: NA; j_gene: TRBJ2-5; v_gene: TRBV9; CDR3nt: TGTGCCAGCAGCGCCCGGGGGGGGCAGGGGTACCAAGAGACCCAGTACTTC; CDR3aa: CASSARGGQGYQETQYF
d_gene: NA; abundance: NA; j_gene: TRBJ2-1; v_gene: TRBV4-2; CDR3nt: TGTGCCAGCAGCCCGAGCAGGGGACACCCCAATGAGCAGTTCTTC; CDR3aa: CASSPSRGHPNEQFF
d_gene: TRBD1; abundance: NA; j_gene: TRBJ1-1; v_gene: TRBV5-1; CDR3nt: TGCGCCAGCAGTACAGGGGTGGCGAACACTGAAGCTTTCTTT; CDR3aa: CASSTGVANTEAFF
d_gene: TRBD1; abundance: NA; j_gene: TRBJ2-7; v_gene: TRBV5-4; CDR3nt: TGTGCCAGCAGCCTGGACAGGGTGCAGTACTTC; CDR3aa: CASSLDRVQYF
d_gene: NA; abundance: NA; j_gene: TRBJ1-5; v_gene: TRBV6-1; CDR3nt: TGTGCCAGCAGTGAGAGGGGGGGCAGGGCGAATCAGCCCCAGCATTTT; CDR3aa: CASSERGGRANQPQHF
d_gene: TRBD2; abundance: NA; j_gene: TRBJ2-5; v_gene: TRBV11-2; CDR3nt: TGTGCCAGCAGCCCCGGAGTTGTAGCGGGGGCGCCTCAAGAGACCCAGTACTTC; CDR3aa: CASSPGVVAGAPQETQYF
d_gene: TRBD2; abundance: NA; j_gene: TRBJ2-3; v_gene: TRBV9; CDR3nt: TGTGCCAGCCAACGGGGGAGCGGGGTAGATACGCAGTATTTT; CDR3aa: CASQRGSGVDTQYF
d_gene: NA; abundance: few; j_gene: TRBJ1-2; v_gene: TRBV6-5; CDR3nt: TGTGCCAGCGGTTATCCAGGGGATCTCTATGGCTACACCTTC; CDR3aa: CASGYPGDLYGYTF
d_gene: NA; abundance: NA; j_gene: TRBJ2-1; v_gene: TRBV10-3; CDR3nt: TGTGCCATCAGTGTGGCGGTCTCAAAGAGCTCCTACAATGAGCAGTTCTTC; CDR3aa: CAISVAVSKSSYNEQFF
d_gene: TRBD1; abundance: NA; j_gene: TRBJ1-6; v_gene: TRBV28; CDR3nt: TGTGCCAGCAGCAAGACAGGGCGGAGGTATAATTCACCCCTCCACTTT; CDR3aa: CASSKTGRRYNSPLHF
d_gene: TRBD2; abundance: NA; j_gene: TRBJ2-1; v_gene: TRBV6-5; CDR3nt: TGTGCCAGCAGTTACGCGGGAGACTACAATGAGCAGTTCTTC; CDR3aa: CASSYAGDYNEQFF
d_gene: NA; abundance: medium-sized; j_gene: TRBJ2-6; v_gene: TRBV7-3; CDR3nt: TGTGCCAGCAGCTTAGGGCCAGGGGCTGGGGCCAACGTCCTGACTTTC; CDR3aa: CASSLGPGAGANVLTF
d_gene: NA; abundance: NA; j_gene: TRBJ1-1; v_gene: TRBV14; CDR3nt: TGTGCCAGCAGCCAAGATGGGTGGGGGCCCCACACTGAAGCTTTCTTT; CDR3aa: CASSQDGWGPHTEAFF
d_gene: NA; abundance: NA; j_gene: TRBJ1-6; v_gene: TRBV19; CDR3nt: TGTGCCAGTAGTTACAGGGACCATAATTCACCCCTCCACTTT; CDR3aa: CASSYRDHNSPLHF
d_gene: TRBD2; abundance: NA; j_gene: TRBJ2-3; v_gene: TRBV24-1; CDR3nt: TGTGCCACCAGTATAACTAGCGCAGATACGCAGTATTTT; CDR3aa: CATSITSADTQYF
d_gene: TRBD2; abundance: NA; j_gene: TRBJ2-1; v_gene: TRBV7-6; CDR3nt: TGTGCCAGCAGCCTAACTAGCGGGGGCTACAATGAGCAGTTCTTC; CDR3aa: CASSLTSGGYNEQFF
d_gene: TRBD2; abundance: NA; j_gene: TRBJ2-1; v_gene: TRBV5-8; CDR3nt: TGTGCCAGCAGCTTGTCCGGGGGGAGGGAGCAGTTCTTC; CDR3aa: CASSLSGGREQFF
d_gene: TRBD2; abundance: NA; j_gene: TRBJ2-3; v_gene: TRBV11-2; CDR3nt: TGTGCCAGCAGCTTCGGGACTAGCGGGGGGGGCACAGATACGCAGTATTTT; CDR3aa: CASSFGTSGGGTDTQYF
d_gene: NA; abundance: NA; j_gene: TRBJ1-3; v_gene: TRBV10-3; CDR3nt: TGTGCCATCAGTGAGGGGCCTGGAAACACCATATATTTT; CDR3aa: CAISEGPGNTIYF
d_gene: TRBD2; abundance: few; j_gene: TRBJ2-3; v_gene: TRBV9; CDR3nt: TGTGCCAGCAGCGTAGGGGCTAGCGGGGGCCGGGGAGATACGCAGTATTTT; CDR3aa: CASSVGASGGRGDTQYF
d_gene: TRBD1; abundance: NA; j_gene: TRBJ2-7; v_gene: TRBV6-2/TRBV6-3; CDR3nt: TGTGCCAGCAGTTCTAGAGCCAGGGGGCTGCTCTCCTACGAGCAGTACTTC; CDR3aa: CASSSRARGLLSYEQYF
d_gene: NA; abundance: NA; j_gene: TRBJ1-2; v_gene: TRBV19; CDR3nt: TGTGCCAGTAGCTCTCGCCGGCAAACAGGGATACGGGGCTACACCTTC; CDR3aa: CASSSRRQTGIRGYTF
d_gene: NA; abundance: NA; j_gene: TRBJ1-5; v_gene: TRBV2; CDR3nt: TGTGCCAGCAGTGCCCCGGGGGGAGGAAGCAATCAGCCCCAGCATTTT; CDR3aa: CASSAPGGGSNQPQHF
d_gene: NA; abundance: NA; j_gene: TRBJ1-1; v_gene: TRBV5-4; CDR3nt: TGTGCCAGCAGCCCCAGGAACACTGAAGCTTTCTTT; CDR3aa: CASSPRNTEAFF
d_gene: NA; abundance: NA; j_gene: TRBJ1-3; v_gene: TRBV3-1/TRBV3-2; CDR3nt: TGTGCCAGCAGCCAAGACCCGTATACTGGAAACACCATATATTTT; CDR3aa: CASSQDPYTGNTIYF
d_gene: TRBD1; abundance: NA; j_gene: TRBJ1-2; v_gene: TRBV6-1; CDR3nt: TGTGCCAGCAGTGACGACAGGGGTTGGTACGGCTACACCTTC; CDR3aa: CASSDDRGWYGYTF
d_gene: NA; abundance: once; j_gene: TRBJ1-5; v_gene: TRBV3-1/TRBV3-2; CDR3nt: TGTGCCAGCAGCATTTTAGGACAAAAGCCCCAGCATTTT; CDR3aa: CASSILGQKPQHF